This T cell receptor (beta chain) was captured by sequencing in a study of human T cells and chemical hapten exposure. Study-wide context: It was small differences in pooled library volume that mainly caused per-sample TCR yields to vary.

The CDR3 has 13 residues. Germline-derived CDR1 and CDR2 are DFQATT and SNEGSKA (reference sequence). V dropped 4 bases and J dropped 5 bases, with 13 bases sitting between them. TCRdb independently ran MiXCR on the RACE reads; one entry per CDR3 protein. This repertoire shows about 350,000 distinct CDR3 sequences, around 5.5% found once; its top ten account for around 8.8%. Study results and limitations: It was expanded TCRs that formed significantly more large CDR3 similarity clusters than controls did. In the PT1 data, expanded TCR counts showed a positive correlation with patch test score.

Sample time point: pre-sensitization, week 0. The treatment denotes: therapeutic diphenylcyclopropenone sensitization with weekly scalp DPC. Researchers sampled blood before each patch test went on. This clonotype occurred a few times. The antigen is not known. The chain combines TRBV20-1 with TRBJ2-3; D not resolved. The source was whole blood, collected in connection with sensitization to the hapten diphenylcyclopropenone (DPC). The clonotype was recovered from a woman aged 18-35 years with alopecia areata. Some clones in this sample may be carry-over from other donors' samples. The CDR3 loop is CSANIGRRDTQYF. The DNA of the CDR3 is TGCAGTGCTAATATCGGACGGAGAGATACGCAGTATTTT.